The next 18 T cell receptor beta chains were all read from a single sample in a study of tissue T cells after allogeneic stem cell transplantation. Sequencing was performed with immunoSEQ multiplex PCR; in TCRdb, only in-frame clones are kept and a portion is missing. The repertoire holds thousands of clones, around 50% seen once, with almost 8.5% in the top ten. The time point is: mouse harvest day 7 after allogeneic transplant. Tail vein injection delivered 10^7 T-cell-depleted bone marrow cells and 10^6 splenic CD5+ T cells. The source material was lymph node tissue. The source is a female BALB/c mouse given C57BL/6 T cells with graft-versus-host disease after an allogeneic hematopoietic cell transplant.

This clone was observed a single time. Any gene name here is a mouse gene name. The read stops 1 residue short of the end of the CDR3; the missing end is completed from the germline J gene. V gene TRBV3 combines with J gene TRBJ1-2; 7 bases are shared with TRBD1. The germline V gene encodes CDR1 SNHLY and CDR2 FYNGKV (reference sequence). The junction had 3 bases not matched to a gene; V was cut back by 5 bases and J by 3 bases. The CDR3 consists of 13 residues. The DNA read from the CDR3 is TGTGCCAGCAGCCCAGACAGGGACTCCGACTACACC. As protein: CASSPDRDSDYT. The full CDR3 protein is CASSPDRDSDYTF.

This clone was counted only a few times. Gene and germline names: mouse. The CDR3 end is not reached by the read, which stops 1 residue before it; the germline J gene fills it in. The genes are TRBV13-3 and TRBJ2-5, with a weak D call TRBD1 (6 bases). The length of the CDR3 is 13 residues. V was clipped by 3 bases and J by 3 bases, with 8 bases between them. The germline V gene encodes CDR1 NNHDY and CDR2 SYVADS. CDR3 DNA (partial): TGTGCCAGCAGTGTCAGGGGACAAGACACCCAGTAC. Translating gives CASSVRGQDTQY. The entire CDR3 protein reads CASSVRGQDTQYF.

A few counts support this clone. Mouse gene names and germline throughout. From the germline J gene comes the end of the CDR3, since the read stops 1 residue before it. The chain combines TRBV26 with TRBJ2-3; D uncertain. V gave up 6 bases and J gave up 1 base, with 11 bases separating them. CDR1 and CDR2 (germline): KGHPV, FQNQEV (reference sequence). The CDR3 runs to 14 residues. The CDR3 bases that were read are TGTGCCAGCAGCCTCTCGGCAGGTGCAGAAACGCTGTAT. It encodes CASSLSAGAETLY. The entire CDR3 protein is CASSLSAGAETLYF. The full variable domain, rest sourced from reference TRBV26 and TRBJ2-3, is NSKVIQTPRYLVKGQGQKAKMRCIPEKGHPVVFWYQQNKNNEFKFLINFQNQEVLQQIDMTEKRFSAECPSNSPCSLEIQSSEAGDSALYLCASSLSAGAETLYFGSGTRLTVL.

Comments on this clone: Germline and genes here are mouse. Coverage ceases 1 residue before the CDR3 finishes, and the germline J gene fills in the end. The chain recombines TRBV20 with TRBJ1-1, with TRBD1 matching over 10 bases. J lost 4 bases, V lost 0 bases, and 5 bases had no gene match. The CDR3 runs to 15 residues. Germline lookup yields CDR1 GFQATS and CDR2 STVNSAI. The covered CDR3 bases are TGTGGTGCTAGGGAACAGACAGGGGGCGGCACAGAAGTCTTC. Its protein product is CGAREQTGGGTEVF. The complete CDR3 protein is CGAREQTGGGTEVFF.

To note about this clone: Gene and germline names: mouse. CDR3 in amino acids: CASSLQVNQDTQYF. The CDR3 DNA, read in part, is TGTGCCAGCAGTCTACAGGTTAACCAAGACACCCAGTAC. V usage is TRBV26 and J usage is TRBJ2-5, with D possibly being TRBD1 (5 bases). The sequence runs out 1 residue before the end of the CDR3; the remainder is reconstructed from the germline J gene. The germline gives CDR1 KGHPV, CDR2 FQNQEV (reference sequence). CDR3 size: 14 residues. V was cut by 3 bases and J by 0 bases, with 7 bases left in between.

This clone was recorded a few times. Gene names are the mouse ones. The read ends 1 residue shy of where the CDR3 ends; the end is completed using the germline J gene. The chain carries TRBV1 and TRBJ2-5; possibly TRBD1 for D (6 bases). The germline V and J ends were trimmed by 3 bases and 6 bases, with 10 bases remaining between them. This CDR3 contains 13 residues. Germline CDR1 is NSQYPW and CDR2 is LRSPGD (reference sequence). CDR3 loop: CTCSAGRGDTQYF. The covered CDR3 bases are TGCACCTGCAGTGCGGGCAGGGGCGACACCCAGTAC.

A word on this clone: Mouse gene names apply. Sequencing ends 1 residue short of the CDR3 end; the germline J gene provides the rest. The V call is TRBV1, the J call TRBJ2-7; possible D gene TRBD2, 6 bases. This CDR3 comprises 14 residues. V was clipped by 1 base and J by 3 bases, with 10 bases between them. Germline values: CDR1 NSQYPW, CDR2 LRSPGD (reference sequence). Partial CDR3 DNA: TGCACCTGCAGTGCAGCGGCCTGGGGCTATGAACAGTAC. As protein: CTCSAAAWGYEQY. Given in full, the CDR3 is CTCSAAAWGYEQYF.

A remark on this clone: Gene names refer to mouse genes. The read ends 1 residue shy of where the CDR3 ends; the end is completed using the germline J gene. V and J are TRBV12-2 and TRBJ1-2, with D possibly matching TRBD1 (5 bases). The germline CDR1 and CDR2 sequences are SGHLS and HYDKME. Trimming shortened V by 0 bases and J by 0 bases, and 10 bases separated the two germline ends. The CDR3 is made up of 15 amino acids. The part of the CDR3 DNA that was read is TGTGCCAGCTCTCTCCGGACACCTCCAAACTCCGACTACACC. This codes for CASSLRTPPNSDYT. The full CDR3 protein is CASSLRTPPNSDYTF.

This clone was counted a few times. Gene labels here are mouse ones. The read gets to within 1 residue of the CDR3 end, and the germline J gene fills in the rest. J is TRBJ2-5 and V is TRBV24; 7 positions agree with TRBD1. Germline V gives CDR1 KGHTA, CDR2 FRNEEI. The CDR3 totals 14 residues. The J segment lost 3 bases and the V segment lost 2 bases, leaving 2 bases of the junction unmatched. The sequenced CDR3 bases are TGTGCCAGCAGTCTGAGGGGACAGCAAGACACCCAGTAC. It codes for CASSLRGQQDTQY. The full CDR3 protein is CASSLRGQQDTQYF.

Points on this clone: Gene names and germline refer to mouse. Here the CDR3 reads CASSLGDEQYF. The part of the CDR3 DNA that was read is TGTGCAAGCAGCTTGGGGGATGAACAGTAC. The rearrangement links TRBV16 to TRBJ2-7; tentatively, D is TRBD1 or TRBD2 (5 bases each). The DNA ends 1 residue before the CDR3 does, and the rest of the CDR3 is filled in from the germline J gene. CDR3 length equals 11 residues. The ends were cut back, 3 bases at V and 5 bases at J, with 5 bases in the middle. Germline CDR1 and CDR2: SGHSA and FRNQAP.

This clone was counted a few times. All gene names here are mouse names. The read ends 1 residue early relative to the CDR3; the germline J gene fills the gap. The rearrangement uses TRBV26 and TRBJ2-3; unclear D gene. Between the trimmed V and J ends, which lost 3 bases and 1 base, there was a span of 8 bases. Germline V gene lookup returns CDR1 KGHPV and CDR2 FQNQEV (reference sequence). The CDR3 consists of 14 residues. The CDR3 sequence: CASSLDGGAETLYF. Incomplete CDR3 DNA: TGTGCCAGCAGTCTAGACGGAGGTGCAGAAACGCTGTAT.

A remark on this clone: The genes and germline here are from mouse. The CDR3 end is not reached by the read, which stops 1 residue before it; the germline J gene fills it in. The genes are TRBV26 and TRBJ2-1; D is perhaps TRBD1 (5 bases). Trimming removed 4 bases at V and 3 bases at J, with 10 bases between. CDR3 length: 14 residues. Per germline, CDR1 KGHPV and CDR2 FQNQEV (reference sequence). Incomplete CDR3 DNA: TGTGCCAGCAGTCCGGACAACCTCTATGCTGAGCAGTTC. Encoded protein: CASSPDNLYAEQF. The whole CDR3 sequence is CASSPDNLYAEQFF.

Worth noting for this clone: The genes and germline here are from mouse. The CDR3 end falls 1 residue outside the read, so it is completed with the germline J gene. The chain joins TRBV26 to TRBJ2-5; 9 bases align to TRBD2. Germline V lookup: CDR1 KGHPV, CDR2 FQNQEV (reference sequence). J gave up 4 bases and V 2 bases, and 1 base lay outside the gene matches. This CDR3 has 14 residues. This CDR3 reads CASSLLGGEDTQYF. CDR3 DNA, as far as it was read: TGTGCCAGCAGTCTGCTGGGGGGGGAAGACACCCAGTAC.

This clone was recorded a few times. Any gene name here is a mouse gene name. The read terminates 1 residue ahead of where the CDR3 ends, so the germline J gene completes it. This chain joins TRBV5 and TRBJ2-2, with 9 bases aligning to TRBD1. Unmatched junction bases numbered 5, after V lost 5 bases and J lost 4 bases. This CDR3 contains 15 residues. The germline V gene encodes CDR1 LGHNA and CDR2 YNLKQL (reference sequence). The CDR3 bases that were read are TGTGCCAGCAGCTACAGGGGGCTGAGCACCGGGCAGCTCTAC. Translating it yields CASSYRGLSTGQLY. The entire CDR3 is CASSYRGLSTGQLYF.

As to this clone: Gene names and germline refer to mouse. The CDR3 is cut off 1 residue early in the read; its end comes from the germline J gene. V gene TRBV26 combines with J gene TRBJ2-3; D could derive from TRBD1 or TRBD2 (5 bases each). Germline lookup yields CDR1 KGHPV and CDR2 FQNQEV (reference sequence). Deletions cut 4 bases from V and 5 bases from J, with 13 bases between. The CDR3 totals 14 residues. CDR3 DNA (partial): TGTGCCAGCAGTCCGGGACCGGCGGTAGAAACGCTGTAT. Its translation is CASSPGPAVETLY. The whole CDR3 reads CASSPGPAVETLYF.

Comments on this clone: Mouse gene names apply. The DNA ends 1 residue before the CDR3 does, and the rest of the CDR3 is filled in from the germline J gene. The chain combines TRBV13-1 with TRBJ1-6; the D is unclear. TRBJ1-6 is flagged as an ORF with uncertain function. This CDR3 contains 13 residues. Looked up from germline, CDR1 is NSHNY and CDR2 is SYGAGN. V was shortened by 1 base and J by 7 bases, with 6 bases between the two germline ends. CDR3 DNA, as far as it was read: TGTGCCAGCAGTGATTTGGCAAATTCGCCCCTCTAC. Its protein product is CASSDLANSPLY. The full CDR3 is CASSDLANSPLYF.

A note on this clone: Gene names follow the mouse nomenclature. The missing CDR3 end, 1 residue past where the read stops, is filled in from the germline J gene. The chain employs TRBV15 and TRBJ2-7; tentatively, D is TRBD1 (5 bases). The germline gives CDR1 SGHND, CDR2 FRSKSL. The CDR3 has 11 amino acids. The germline V and J ends were trimmed by 5 bases and 5 bases, with 7 bases remaining between them. The CDR3 bases that were read are TGTGCCAGCAGTGCAGGGCATGAACAGTAC. It encodes CASSAGHEQY. The whole CDR3 protein is CASSAGHEQYF.

This clone turned up a few times. Germline and genes here are mouse. The CDR3 end lies 1 residue beyond the end of the read and is filled in from the germline J gene. This chain links TRBV16 with TRBJ1-2, with D perhaps TRBD1 (6 bases). Trimming pared 0 bases from V and 2 bases from J, leaving 10 bases between. Germline CDR1 reads SGHSA; CDR2 reads FRNQAP. The CDR3 contains 15 residues. The CDR3 sequence: CASSLEGTINSDYTF. The CDR3 DNA, read in part, is TGTGCAAGCAGCTTAGAAGGGACAATCAACTCCGACTACACC.